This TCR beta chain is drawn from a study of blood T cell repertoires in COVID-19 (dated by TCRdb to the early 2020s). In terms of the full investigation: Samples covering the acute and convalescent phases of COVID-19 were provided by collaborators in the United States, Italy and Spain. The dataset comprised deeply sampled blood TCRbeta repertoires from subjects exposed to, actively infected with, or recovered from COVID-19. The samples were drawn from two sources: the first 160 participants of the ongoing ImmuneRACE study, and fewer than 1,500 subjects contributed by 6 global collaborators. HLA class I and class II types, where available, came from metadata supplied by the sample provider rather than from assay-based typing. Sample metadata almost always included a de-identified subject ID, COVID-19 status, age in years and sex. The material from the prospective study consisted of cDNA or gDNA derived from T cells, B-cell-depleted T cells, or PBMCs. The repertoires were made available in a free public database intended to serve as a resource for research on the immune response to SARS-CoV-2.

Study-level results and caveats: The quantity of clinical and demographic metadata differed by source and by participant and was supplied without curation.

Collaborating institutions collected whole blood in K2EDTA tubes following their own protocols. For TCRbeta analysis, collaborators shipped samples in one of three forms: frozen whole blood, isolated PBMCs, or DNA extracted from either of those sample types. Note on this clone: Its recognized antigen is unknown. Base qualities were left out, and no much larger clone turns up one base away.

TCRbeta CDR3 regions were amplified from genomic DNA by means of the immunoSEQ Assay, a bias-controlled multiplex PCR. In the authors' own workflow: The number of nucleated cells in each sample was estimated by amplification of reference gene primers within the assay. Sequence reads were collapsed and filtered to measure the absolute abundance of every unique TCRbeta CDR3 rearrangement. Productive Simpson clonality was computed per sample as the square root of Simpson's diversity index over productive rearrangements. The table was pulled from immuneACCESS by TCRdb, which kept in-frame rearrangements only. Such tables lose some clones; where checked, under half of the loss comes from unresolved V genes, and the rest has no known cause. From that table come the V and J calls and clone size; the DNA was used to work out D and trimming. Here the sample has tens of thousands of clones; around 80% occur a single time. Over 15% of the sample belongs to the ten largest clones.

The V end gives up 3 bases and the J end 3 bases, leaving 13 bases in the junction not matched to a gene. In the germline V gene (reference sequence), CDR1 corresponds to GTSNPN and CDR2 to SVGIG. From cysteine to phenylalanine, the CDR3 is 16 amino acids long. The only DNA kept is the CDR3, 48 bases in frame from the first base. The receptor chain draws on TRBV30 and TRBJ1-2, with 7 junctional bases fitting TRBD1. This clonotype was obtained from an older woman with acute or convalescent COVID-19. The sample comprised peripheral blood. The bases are TGTGCCTGGAGCAGACGTGGAAACAGGGGAGACTATGGCTACACCTTC. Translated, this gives CAWSRRGNRGDYGYTF.